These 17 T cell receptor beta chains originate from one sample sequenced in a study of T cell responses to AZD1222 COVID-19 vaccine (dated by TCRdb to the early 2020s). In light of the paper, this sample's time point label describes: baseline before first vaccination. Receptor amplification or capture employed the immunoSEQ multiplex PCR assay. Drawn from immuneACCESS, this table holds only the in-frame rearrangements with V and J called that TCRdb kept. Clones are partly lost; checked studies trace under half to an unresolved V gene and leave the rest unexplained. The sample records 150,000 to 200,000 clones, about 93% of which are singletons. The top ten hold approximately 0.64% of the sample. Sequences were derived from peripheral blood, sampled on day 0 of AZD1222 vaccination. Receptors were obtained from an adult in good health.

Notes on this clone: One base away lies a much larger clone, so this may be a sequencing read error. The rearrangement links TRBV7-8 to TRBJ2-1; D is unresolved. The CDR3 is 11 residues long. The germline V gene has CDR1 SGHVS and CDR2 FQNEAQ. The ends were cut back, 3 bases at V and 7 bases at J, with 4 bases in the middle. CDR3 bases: TGTGCCAGCAGCTTTAGGAATGAGCAGTTCTTC. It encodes CASSFRNEQFF.

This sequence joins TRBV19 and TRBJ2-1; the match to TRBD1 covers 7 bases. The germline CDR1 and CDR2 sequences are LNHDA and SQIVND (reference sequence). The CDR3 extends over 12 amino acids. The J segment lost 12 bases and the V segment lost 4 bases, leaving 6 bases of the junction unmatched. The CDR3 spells CASSKDRDRQFF. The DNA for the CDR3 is TGTGCCAGTAGTAAAGACCGGGACAGGCAGTTCTTC.

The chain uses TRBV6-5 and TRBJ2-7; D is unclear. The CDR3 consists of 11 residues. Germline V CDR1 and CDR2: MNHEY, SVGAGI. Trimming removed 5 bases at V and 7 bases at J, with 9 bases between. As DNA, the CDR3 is TGTGCCAGCAGTCGCGGCTGGGAGCAGTACTTC. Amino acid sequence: CASSRGWEQYF.

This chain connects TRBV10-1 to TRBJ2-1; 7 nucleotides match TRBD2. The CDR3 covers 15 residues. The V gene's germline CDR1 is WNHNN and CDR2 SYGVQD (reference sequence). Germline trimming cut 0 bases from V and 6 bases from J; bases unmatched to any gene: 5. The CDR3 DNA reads TGCGCCAGCAGTGAGTCGGGACTACCTCCCAATGAGCAGTTCTTC. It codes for CASSESGLPPNEQFF.

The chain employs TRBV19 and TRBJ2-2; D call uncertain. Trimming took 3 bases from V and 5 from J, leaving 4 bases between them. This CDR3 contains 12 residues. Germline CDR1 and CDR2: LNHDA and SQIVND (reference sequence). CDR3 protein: CASSIRTGELFF. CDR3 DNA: TGTGCCAGTAGTATCCGGACCGGGGAGCTGTTTTTT.

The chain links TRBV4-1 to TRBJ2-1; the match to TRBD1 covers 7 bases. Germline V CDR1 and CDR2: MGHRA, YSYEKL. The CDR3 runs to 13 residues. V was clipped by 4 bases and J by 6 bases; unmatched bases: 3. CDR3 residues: CASSRTGANEQFF. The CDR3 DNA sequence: TGCGCCAGCAGCCGTACAGGGGCCAATGAGCAGTTCTTC.

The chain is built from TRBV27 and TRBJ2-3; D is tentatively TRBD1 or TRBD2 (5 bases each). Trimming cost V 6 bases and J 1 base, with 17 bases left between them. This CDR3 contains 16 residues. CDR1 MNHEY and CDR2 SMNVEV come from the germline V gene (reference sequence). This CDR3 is CASSPGAGYGTDTQYF. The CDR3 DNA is TGTGCCAGCAGCCCCGGGGCAGGGTATGGCACAGATACGCAGTATTTT.

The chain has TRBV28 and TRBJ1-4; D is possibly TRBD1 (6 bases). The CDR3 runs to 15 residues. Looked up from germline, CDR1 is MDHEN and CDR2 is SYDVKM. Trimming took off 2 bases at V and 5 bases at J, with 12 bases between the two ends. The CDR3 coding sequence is TGTGCCAGCAGTTTAAGCCAGGGGCAGAATGAAAAACTGTTTTTT. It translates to CASSLSQGQNEKLFF.

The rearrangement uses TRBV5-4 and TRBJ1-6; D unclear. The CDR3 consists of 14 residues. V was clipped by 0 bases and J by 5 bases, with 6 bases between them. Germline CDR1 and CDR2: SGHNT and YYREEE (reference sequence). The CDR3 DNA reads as TGTGCCAGCAGCTTGGGGGGAGATAATTCACCCCTCCACTTT. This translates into CASSLGGDNSPLHF.

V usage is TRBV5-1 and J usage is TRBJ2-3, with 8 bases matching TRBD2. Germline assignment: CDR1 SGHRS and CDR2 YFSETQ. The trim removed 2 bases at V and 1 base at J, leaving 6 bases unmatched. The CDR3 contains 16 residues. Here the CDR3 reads CASSLLPGLGTDTQYF. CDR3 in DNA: TGCGCCAGCAGCTTACTCCCGGGACTAGGCACAGATACGCAGTATTTT.

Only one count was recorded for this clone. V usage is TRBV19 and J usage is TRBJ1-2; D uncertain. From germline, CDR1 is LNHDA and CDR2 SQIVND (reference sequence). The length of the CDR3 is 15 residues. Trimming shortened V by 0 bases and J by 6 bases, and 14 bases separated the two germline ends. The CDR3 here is CASSIDLLQYHGYTF. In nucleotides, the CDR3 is TGTGCCAGTAGTATAGACCTTCTCCAGTACCATGGCTACACCTTC.

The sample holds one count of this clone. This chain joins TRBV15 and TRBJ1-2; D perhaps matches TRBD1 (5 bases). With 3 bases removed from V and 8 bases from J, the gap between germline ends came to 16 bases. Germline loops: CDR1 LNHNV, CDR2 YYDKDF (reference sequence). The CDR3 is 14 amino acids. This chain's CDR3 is CATSSTQGIVGYTF. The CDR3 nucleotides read TGTGCCACCAGCAGTACCCAGGGTATAGTAGGCTACACCTTC.

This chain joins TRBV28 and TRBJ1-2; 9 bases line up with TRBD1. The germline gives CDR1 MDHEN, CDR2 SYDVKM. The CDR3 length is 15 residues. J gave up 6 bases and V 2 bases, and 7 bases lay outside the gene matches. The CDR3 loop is CASSLVAQGADGYTF. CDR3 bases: TGTGCCAGCAGTTTAGTGGCACAGGGGGCCGATGGCTACACCTTC.

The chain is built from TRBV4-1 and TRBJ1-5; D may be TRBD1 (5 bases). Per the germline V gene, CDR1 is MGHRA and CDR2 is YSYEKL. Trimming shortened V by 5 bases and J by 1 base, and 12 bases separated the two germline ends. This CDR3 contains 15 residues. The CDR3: CASSRQWNSNQPQHF. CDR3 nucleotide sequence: TGCGCCAGCAGCAGACAGTGGAACAGCAATCAGCCCCAGCATTTT.

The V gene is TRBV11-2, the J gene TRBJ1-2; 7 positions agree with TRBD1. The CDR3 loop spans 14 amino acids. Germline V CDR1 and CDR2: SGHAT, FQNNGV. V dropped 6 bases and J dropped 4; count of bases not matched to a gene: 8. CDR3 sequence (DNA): TGTGCCAGCAGTGCTGACAGGGTCAGCTATGGCTACACCTTC. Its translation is CASSADRVSYGYTF.

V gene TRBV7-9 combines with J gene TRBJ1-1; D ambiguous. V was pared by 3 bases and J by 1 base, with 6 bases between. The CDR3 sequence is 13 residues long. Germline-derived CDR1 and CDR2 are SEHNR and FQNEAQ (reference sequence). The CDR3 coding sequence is TGTGCCAGCAGCTTGGGGTGGAACACTGAAGCTTTCTTT. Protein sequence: CASSLGWNTEAFF.

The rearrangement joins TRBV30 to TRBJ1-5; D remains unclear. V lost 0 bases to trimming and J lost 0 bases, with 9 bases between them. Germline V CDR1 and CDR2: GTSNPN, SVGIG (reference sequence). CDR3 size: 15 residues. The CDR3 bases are TGTGCCTGGAGTGTAGGGCACTATAGCAATCAGCCCCAGCATTTT. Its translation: CAWSVGHYSNQPQHF.